These 32 T cell receptor beta chains were sequenced from one sample in a study of control samples from healthy donors and cancer patients. TCRdb's table, derived via immunoSEQ multiplex PCR, lists solely in-frame clones and lacks some. Found here are more than 30,000 clones, more than 70% of them singletons; the top ten hold roughly 21%. Specimen: PBMCs. The receptors here all came from a woman aged 60-70 years with lung cancer.

V and J are TRBV7-2 and TRBJ2-3; 12 bases are a match to TRBD2. The germline CDR1 and CDR2 sequences are SGHTA and FQGNSA. This CDR3 comprises 16 residues. J gave up 5 bases and V 3 bases, and 6 bases lay outside the gene matches. In DNA form, the CDR3 reads TGTGCCAGCAGCTTCCGAGGGGGACTAGCGGGAGATACGCAGTATTTT. Translating it yields CASSFRGGLAGDTQYF.

V and J are TRBV11-2 and TRBJ1-6, with 9 positions matching TRBD1. The CDR3 runs 17 residues. With 5 bases clipped from V and 7 bases from J, the junction kept 12 bases outside the gene matches. From germline, CDR1 is SGHAT and CDR2 FQNNGV. The CDR3 bases are TGTGCCAGCAGCCCCTCGGAGGACAGGGGCGAAAATTCACCCCTCCACTTT. Encoded protein: CASSPSEDRGENSPLHF.

This clone was seen a few times. V gene TRBV11-2 combines with J gene TRBJ2-1; a possible D gene is TRBD2 (5 bases). The CDR3 contains 12 residues. Germline loops: CDR1 SGHAT, CDR2 FQNNGV. The CDR3 DNA follows: TGTGTAGAGCAAGGACTCAACAATGAGCAGTTCTTC. Translated: CVEQGLNNEQFF.

The V call is TRBV2, the J call TRBJ2-7, with 7 bases identical to TRBD1. The CDR3 totals 11 residues. J was trimmed by 12 bases and V by 1 base; bases with no gene match: 3. CDR1 is SNHLY and CDR2 is FYNNEI in the germline V gene. The CDR3 DNA sequence: TGTGCCAGCAGTGAAGGGGCAGGGGGGTACTTC. Its translation is CASSEGAGGYF.

V is TRBV6-2 or TRBV6-3 and J is TRBJ1-2; D might be TRBD1 (5 bases). The CDR3 has 13 amino acids. The germline gives CDR1 MNHEY, CDR2 SVGEGT. V lost 5 bases and J 7 bases, leaving 14 bases between the germline ends. The CDR3, as DNA: TGTGCCAGCAGTCCCCGGGGGATACTTGGCTACACCTTC. It is translated as CASSPRGILGYTF.

V is TRBV2 and J is TRBJ2-7, with 8 bases fitting TRBD1. V trimming: 1 base; J trimming: 4 bases; junction bases outside the gene matches: 6. The CDR3 consists of 15 residues. Germline-derived CDR1 and CDR2 are SNHLY and FYNNEI. The CDR3 DNA reads TGTGCCAGCAGTGAAGGACAGGGGTGGGTGTACGAGCAGTACTTC. This codes for CASSEGQGWVYEQYF. Supplemented by reference TRBV2 and TRBJ2-7, the full variable domain reads EPEVTQTPSHQVTQMGQEVILRCVPISNHLYFYWYRQILGQKVEFLVSFYNNEISEKSEIFDDQFSVERPDGSNFTLKIRSTKLEDSAMYFCASSEGQGWVYEQYFGPGTRLTVT.

This clone came up a few times. This chain links TRBV7-2 with TRBJ2-7, with D unclear. This CDR3 has 12 amino acids. Germline V CDR1 and CDR2: SGHTA, FQGNSA. Trimming took 0 bases from V and 3 from J, leaving 3 bases between them. This CDR3 reads CASSLADYEQYF. CDR3 bases: TGTGCCAGCAGCTTAGCGGACTACGAGCAGTACTTC.

The rearrangement joins TRBV11-3 to TRBJ2-1; D gene uncertain. Germline V lookup: CDR1 SGHNT, CDR2 YENEEA. The CDR3 contains 18 residues. V lost 1 base, J lost 1 base, and 17 bases lay in between. DNA of the CDR3: TGTGCCAGCAGCTTAGTCCCCATGACGGATGCTTCCTACAATGAGCAGTTCTTC. Translating it yields CASSLVPMTDASYNEQFF.

CDR3 DNA: TGTGCCAGTAGTATTTGGGAAACAGCGAGTGGCTACACCTTC. Its translation is CASSIWETASGYTF. The genes are TRBV19 and TRBJ1-2; D remains ambiguous. V was trimmed by 3 bases and J by 7 bases, leaving 15 bases between them. Germline CDR1 and CDR2: LNHDA and SQIVND (reference sequence). CDR3 size: 14 residues.

Here the CDR3 DNA reads TGTGCCAGCAGTGTGGACAGGGCCACTGAAGCTTTCTTT. Translation gives CASSVDRATEAFF. The V gene is TRBV3-1 (or the pseudogene TRBV3-2), the J gene TRBJ1-1, with TRBD1 identical over 8 bases. CDR3 length: 13 amino acids. The germline CDR1 and CDR2 sequences are LGHDT and YNNKEL (reference sequence). V trimming: 6 bases; J trimming: 4 bases; junction bases outside the gene matches: 4.

The rearrangement uses TRBV5-6 and TRBJ1-1; D is perhaps TRBD1 (6 bases). The length of the CDR3 is 15 residues. Germline CDR1 reads SGHDT; CDR2 reads YYEEEE. V was trimmed by 0 bases and J by 1 base, leaving 10 bases between them. The CDR3 region has the DNA TGTGCCAGCAGCTTGGAAGGGGGAGGGAACACTGAAGCTTTCTTT. The encoded protein is CASSLEGGGNTEAFF.

In its sample, this clone was seen a few times. The chain joins TRBV18 to TRBJ1-1, with D perhaps TRBD1 (5 bases). The CDR3 extends over 14 amino acids. Germline lookup yields CDR1 KGHSH and CDR2 LQKENI. Trimming took off 3 bases at V and 4 bases at J, with 12 bases between the two ends. The CDR3 is CASSPGGVSTEAFF. In DNA, the CDR3 is TGTGCCAGCTCACCGGGGGGGGTGAGCACTGAAGCTTTCTTT.

The chain joins TRBV10-1 to TRBJ1-3; D is perhaps TRBD1 (5 bases). Trimming took 2 bases from V and 2 from J, leaving 10 bases between them. This CDR3 is 15 amino acids long. CDR1 and CDR2 from the germline V gene are WNHNN and SYGVQD (reference sequence). In DNA form, the CDR3 reads TGCGCCAGCAGTGAGGGGGCGATCGCTGGAAACACCATATATTTT. Protein: CASSEGAIAGNTIYF.

The chain employs TRBV30 and TRBJ1-1; D possibly corresponds to TRBD1 (5 bases). V shed 5 bases and J shed 4 bases, with 23 bases lying between them. Germline V gene lookup returns CDR1 GTSNPN and CDR2 SVGIG (reference sequence). The CDR3 length is 16 residues. CDR3 protein: CAWRPDWGSGGTEAFF. CDR3 nucleotides: TGTGCCTGGCGTCCAGATTGGGGCTCCGGGGGCACTGAAGCTTTCTTT.

The CDR3 DNA is TGTGCCAGTAGTATTCTGAGGGGCTCCTACAATGAGCAGTTCTTC. Translation gives CASSILRGSYNEQFF. The chain is built from TRBV19 and TRBJ2-1; D may be TRBD1 or TRBD2 (5 bases each). Looked up from germline, CDR1 is LNHDA and CDR2 is SQIVND (reference sequence). The CDR3 extends over 15 amino acids. The germline V and J ends were trimmed by 3 bases and 0 bases, with 9 bases remaining between them.

J is TRBJ1-2 and V is TRBV15; D remains unclear. The CDR3 length is 15 residues. Germline V lookup: CDR1 LNHNV, CDR2 YYDKDF (reference sequence). Trimming left V 0 bases short and J 7 bases short, with 15 bases between. The CDR3 loop is CATSREYSGSFGYTF. Written as DNA, the CDR3 is TGTGCCACCAGCAGAGAGTACAGCGGAAGTTTTGGCTACACCTTC.

This clone has a handful of counts. The chain combines TRBV5-6 with TRBJ1-5; no clear D. Germline CDR1 and CDR2: SGHDT and YYEEEE. This CDR3 contains 12 residues. With 1 base removed from V and 12 bases from J, the gap between germline ends came to 11 bases. The CDR3 spells CASSLRGIGQHF. The CDR3 DNA reads as TGTGCCAGCAGCTTGCGAGGGATAGGCCAGCATTTT.

Here the CDR3 reads CASSLRTGTDTQYF. In nucleotides, the CDR3 is TGTGCCAGCAGCCTCCGGACCGGCACAGATACGCAGTATTTT. This chain connects TRBV11-3 to TRBJ2-3, with D hard to call. Trimming left V 5 bases short and J 1 base short, with 10 bases between. Per the germline V gene, CDR1 is SGHNT and CDR2 is YENEEA. The CDR3 is 14 residues long.

This clone has only a few counts. The V call is TRBV21-1, the J call TRBJ1-5. TRBV21-1 is listed as a pseudogene. There are 15 residues in the CDR3. The CDR3 sequence: CASSKVRGDNQPQHF. CDR3 in DNA: TGTGCCAGCAGCAAAGTGAGGGGCGACAATCAGCCCCAGCATTTT.

This chain uses TRBV28 with TRBJ1-2, with 10 bases matching TRBD1. Looked up from germline, CDR1 is MDHEN and CDR2 is SYDVKM. The trim removed 8 bases at V and 7 bases at J, leaving 16 bases unmatched. The CDR3 consists of 16 residues. This CDR3 is CASDSGTGAFVGGYTF. The CDR3, as DNA: TGTGCCAGCGATTCCGGGACAGGGGCCTTTGTGGGTGGCTACACCTTC.

Only a few counts were recorded for this clone. This specimen includes other DNA sequences encoding the same CDR3. The chain links TRBV18 to TRBJ2-2; D is unresolved. The ends were cut back, 6 bases at V and 7 bases at J, with 12 bases in the middle. The CDR3 has 13 residues. Germline-derived CDR1 and CDR2 are KGHSH and LQKENI. In DNA, the CDR3 is TGTGCCAGCTCGCAAAGGCAAAACGGGGAGCTGTTTTTT. This translates into CASSQRQNGELFF.

V gene TRBV6-6 combines with J gene TRBJ1-3, with D uncertain. With 2 bases removed from V and 0 bases from J, the gap between germline ends came to 11 bases. Germline V gene sequence: CDR1 MNHNY, CDR2 SVGAGI (reference sequence). The CDR3 is 16 amino acids. CDR3 bases: TGTGCCAGCAGTTACGGCCCGCCGACCTCTGGAAACACCATATATTTT. Protein: CASSYGPPTSGNTIYF.

The V gene is TRBV4-1, the J gene TRBJ2-5; D possibly uses TRBD1 or TRBD2 (5 bases each). Trimming stripped 1 base from V and 5 bases from J, with 14 bases between. The CDR3 runs to 15 residues. In germline, CDR1 is MGHRA, CDR2 YSYEKL. Here the CDR3 reads CASSQGARWDETQYF. The CDR3 nucleotides are TGCGCCAGCAGCCAAGGGGCACGGTGGGACGAGACCCAGTACTTC.

The chain carries TRBV7-8 and TRBJ2-2; 9 bases fit TRBD1. The CDR3 spans 16 residues. Germline loops: CDR1 SGHVS, CDR2 FQNEAQ. J was trimmed by 1 base and V by 10 bases; bases with no gene match: 10. DNA of the CDR3: TGTGCCACCAATAAACCGGGACAGGGGAACACCGGGGAGCTGTTTTTT. The encoded protein is CATNKPGQGNTGELFF.

This clone has more than one count but fewer than ten. The chain combines TRBV7-2 with TRBJ2-3; TRBD2 aligns across 8 bases. Germline CDR1 is SGHTA and CDR2 is FQGNSA. The CDR3 contains 14 residues. V shed 5 bases and J 5 bases; nucleotides not matched to a gene: 6. CDR3 in amino acids: CASSLGLDVDTQYF. As DNA, the CDR3 is TGTGCCAGCAGCCTGGGACTAGATGTAGATACGCAGTATTTT.

The sample holds a few counts of this clone. The J gene is TRBJ1-1, the V gene TRBV20-1; D is ambiguous. Germline values: CDR1 DFQATT, CDR2 SNEGSKA (reference sequence). V dropped 5 bases and J dropped 7 bases, with 8 bases sitting between them. The CDR3 length is 10 residues. CDR3: CSAEDYEAFF. In DNA form, the CDR3 reads TGCAGTGCTGAAGACTATGAAGCTTTCTTT.

The chain carries TRBV9 and TRBJ2-5; D unclear. V lost 0 bases and J 3 bases, leaving 6 bases between the germline ends. CDR1 and CDR2 from the germline V gene are SGDLS and YYNGEE. The CDR3 length is 13 residues. The CDR3 DNA reads TGTGCCAGCAGCGTAGGGGTGGAAGAGACCCAGTACTTC. As protein: CASSVGVEETQYF.

This clone was observed once. The chain combines TRBV5-6 with TRBJ1-2; no clear D. Trimming took off 3 bases at V and 8 bases at J, with 14 bases between the two ends. Germline CDR1 reads SGHDT; CDR2 reads YYEEEE. The CDR3 extends over 13 amino acids. The CDR3 DNA is TGTGCCAGCAGCTCGGAGTCTGGCCACGGCTACACCTTC. It translates to CASSSESGHGYTF.

The rearrangement joins TRBV2 to TRBJ1-1; no reliable D call. Germline CDR1 and CDR2: SNHLY and FYNNEI. The germline V and J ends were trimmed by 6 bases and 3 bases, with 14 bases remaining between them. This CDR3 spans 14 amino acids. CDR3 region: CASSPGPRDTEAFF. CDR3 DNA: TGTGCCAGCAGCCCGGGTCCAAGGGACACTGAAGCTTTCTTT.

CDR3 nucleotides: TGTGCCAGCAGAACAAGTTCTGAAGCTTTCTTT. This gives the protein CASRTSSEAFF. The V gene is TRBV12-3 or TRBV12-4, the J gene TRBJ1-1; D is uncertain. Trimming took 6 bases from V and 6 from J, leaving 8 bases between them. The CDR3 is made up of 11 amino acids.

This rearrangement joins TRBV7-9 to TRBJ2-1; D may be TRBD1 or TRBD2 (5 bases each). V lost 1 base to trimming and J lost 7 bases, with 14 bases between them. This CDR3 spans 15 amino acids. The germline CDR1 and CDR2 sequences are SEHNR and FQNEAQ (reference sequence). In DNA form, the CDR3 reads TGTGCCAGCAGCTTAGGGGGACCCCGAGGGAATGAGCAGTTCTTC. This gives the protein CASSLGGPRGNEQFF.

The V gene is TRBV6-4, the J gene TRBJ1-2, with D perhaps matching TRBD1 (6 bases). The V end lost 6 bases, the J end lost 4 bases, and 21 bases lay between the germline ends. CDR3 length: 16 amino acids. Germline V CDR1 and CDR2: MRHNA, SNTAGT. CDR3 loop: CASSPISGAAGYGYTF. The CDR3 DNA reads as TGTGCCAGCAGCCCAATTTCAGGGGCCGCCGGCTATGGCTACACCTTC.